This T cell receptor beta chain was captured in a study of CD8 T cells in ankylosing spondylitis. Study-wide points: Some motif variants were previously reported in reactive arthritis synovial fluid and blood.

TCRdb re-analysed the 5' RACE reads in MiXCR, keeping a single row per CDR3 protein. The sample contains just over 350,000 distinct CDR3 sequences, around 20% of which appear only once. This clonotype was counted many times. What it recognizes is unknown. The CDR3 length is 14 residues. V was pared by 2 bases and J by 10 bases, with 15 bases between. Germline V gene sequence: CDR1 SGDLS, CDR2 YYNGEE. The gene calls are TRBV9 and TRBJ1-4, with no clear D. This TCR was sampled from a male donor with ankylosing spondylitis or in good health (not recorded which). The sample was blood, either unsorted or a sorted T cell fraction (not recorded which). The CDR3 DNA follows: TGTGCCAGCAGCGTTGGGCGGAACGTTGGAAAACTGTTTTTT. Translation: CASSVGRNVGKLFF. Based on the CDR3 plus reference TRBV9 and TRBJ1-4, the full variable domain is DSGVTQTPKHLITATGQRVTLRCSPRSGDLSVYWYQQSLDQGLQFLIQYYNGEERAKGNILERFSAQQFPDLHSELNLSSLELGDSALYFCASSVGRNVGKLFFGSGTQLSVL.